A selection of T cell receptor beta chains follows, all from one sample in a study of blood T cell repertoires in COVID-19. The data were produced by immunoSEQ multiplex PCR, yet TCRdb's version contains in-frame clones alone and is incomplete. The profile shows around 310,000 clones, approximately 87% of them singletons. What was sequenced was peripheral blood. These receptors came from a woman in her forties or fifties with active or convalescent COVID-19. Both conserved end residues are part of each CDR3. Fields, in order: D gene, J gene, clone size, V gene, CDR3 protein, CDR3 DNA. D genes are given only for firm matches. Some rows have no size entry. The others give once, few or many, or a class for an expanded clone.

>TRBD1|TRBJ1-1|.|TRBV29-1
CSVHRTGGAAKTEAFF
TGCAGCGTTCATCGAACAGGGGGCGCCGCGAAAACTGAAGCTTTCTTT
>TRBD1|TRBJ2-2|.|TRBV11-3
CASSPGQGAAGELFF
TGTGCCAGCAGCCCAGGACAGGGGGCCGCCGGGGAGCTGTTTTTT
>TRBD1|TRBJ2-1|.|TRBV10-3
CAISGTGKLNEQFF
TGTGCCATCAGTGGGACAGGGAAACTGAATGAGCAGTTCTTC
>.|TRBJ2-5|.|TRBV10-3
CAIGAAETQYF
TGTGCCATCGGGGCGGCGGAGACCCAGTACTTC
>TRBD1|TRBJ1-1|.|TRBV19
CASSIDPGTGGMNTEAFF
TGTGCCAGTAGTATTGATCCCGGGACAGGGGGGATGAACACTGAAGCTTTCTTT
>TRBD1|TRBJ2-4|.|TRBV27
CASSFGGQGGPKNIQYF
TGTGCCAGCAGTTTTGGGGGACAGGGGGGGCCCAAAAACATTCAGTACTTC
>.|TRBJ1-6|.|TRBV7-3
CASSSGTYSPLHF
TGTGCCAGCAGCTCGGGGACATATTCACCCCTCCACTTT
>.|TRBJ1-5|.|TRBV7-8
CASSQAGDKQHF
TGTGCCAGCAGCCAAGCTGGGGACAAGCAGCATTTT
>.|TRBJ2-1|.|TRBV27
CASSPNAPRGNEQFF
TGTGCCAGCAGTCCAAATGCCCCACGGGGAAATGAGCAGTTCTTC
>TRBD2|TRBJ2-7|.|TRBV12-3/TRBV12-4
CASSSGLVYEQYF
TGTGCCAGCAGCTCGGGACTAGTCTACGAGCAGTACTTC
>TRBD1|TRBJ2-7|few|TRBV4-2
CASAPGQGAWEQYF
TGTGCCAGCGCGCCGGGACAGGGGGCTTGGGAGCAGTACTTC
>TRBD2|TRBJ2-1|.|TRBV2
CASRSGGDYNEQFF
TGTGCCAGCAGAAGCGGGGGGGACTACAATGAGCAGTTCTTC
>.|TRBJ2-7|.|TRBV7-2
CASSLDGSGYEQYF
TGTGCCAGCAGCTTAGACGGGAGTGGTTACGAGCAGTACTTC
>.|TRBJ2-1|.|TRBV5-1
CASSPEGGGPYNEQFF
TGCGCCAGCAGCCCCGAGGGGGGGGGCCCTTACAATGAGCAGTTCTTC
>.|TRBJ1-6|.|TRBV6-6
CASRFSQGNSPLHF
TGTGCCAGCAGATTCTCACAGGGTAATTCACCCCTCCACTTT
>TRBD1|TRBJ1-6|.|TRBV7-9
CASSLVVVRTGNNSPLHF
TGTGCCAGCAGCTTAGTAGTAGTTCGGACAGGGAATAATTCACCCCTCCACTTT
>.|TRBJ2-1|.|TRBV7-9
CASSLDREGGEQFF
TGTGCCAGCAGCTTAGACAGGGAAGGGGGTGAGCAGTTCTTC
>.|TRBJ2-5|.|TRBV20-1
CSASLNPDYQETQYF
TGCAGTGCTAGTCTGAACCCGGACTACCAAGAGACCCAGTACTTC
>TRBD2|TRBJ2-1|.|TRBV4-3
CASSQEAGVAGDEQFF
TGCGCCAGCAGCCAAGAAGCGGGAGTTGCTGGTGATGAGCAGTTCTTC
>TRBD1|TRBJ1-5|.|TRBV11-2
CASSLGGTGNQPQHF
TGTGCCAGCAGCTTAGGGGGGACAGGAAATCAGCCCCAGCATTTT
>TRBD1|TRBJ1-1|.|TRBV6-5
CASSPSGGRNTEAFF
TGTGCCAGCAGTCCCTCAGGGGGTAGAAACACTGAAGCTTTCTTT
>.|TRBJ1-4|.|TRBV5-4
CASSLAGVANEKLFF
TGTGCCAGCAGCTTGGCAGGGGTTGCTAATGAAAAACTGTTTTTT
>TRBD2|TRBJ2-1|.|TRBV27
CASSLRLAGAYNEQFF
TGTGCCAGCAGTTTAAGGCTAGCGGGAGCTTACAATGAGCAGTTCTTC
>.|TRBJ2-7|.|TRBV6-1
CASLLSGGHEQYF
TGTGCCAGCCTCCTATCCGGGGGGCACGAGCAGTACTTC
>.|TRBJ2-1|once|TRBV11-2
CASSDRNRVIARWQFF
TGTGCCAGCAGCGACCGGAACCGAGTAATAGCAAGGTGGCAGTTCTTC
>TRBD2|TRBJ2-3|.|TRBV19
CASRETSGPTDTQYF
TGTGCCAGTAGAGAGACTAGCGGGCCCACAGATACGCAGTATTTT
>TRBD2|TRBJ2-1|once|TRBV14
CASSPLAGGSYNEQFF
TGTGCCAGCAGTCCTTTAGCGGGAGGTTCCTACAATGAGCAGTTCTTC
>TRBD1|TRBJ1-3|.|TRBV7-8
CASSLVATGGYSGNTIYF
TGTGCCAGCAGCTTAGTAGCGACAGGGGGTTATTCTGGAAACACCATATATTTT
>TRBD1|TRBJ1-5|once|TRBV5-6
CASSLGRGRSFQHF
TGTGCCAGCAGCTTGGGCAGGGGGCGATCGTTCCAGCATTTT
>TRBD1|TRBJ2-5|.|TRBV2
CASIRTGAETQYF
TGTGCCAGCATCAGAACAGGGGCAGAGACCCAGTACTTC
>.|TRBJ2-3|.|TRBV28
CASSSPGVDTQYF
TGTGCCAGCAGTTCCCCAGGGGTAGATACGCAGTATTTT
>.|TRBJ2-6|.|TRBV7-7
CASSLVGPGANVLTF
TGTGCTAGCAGCTTAGTGGGGCCAGGGGCCAACGTCCTGACTTTC
>.|TRBJ1-2|.|TRBV4-1
CASSQVALLYGYTF
TGCGCCAGCAGCCAAGTGGCCCTCCTCTATGGCTACACCTTC
>.|TRBJ1-1|.|TRBV5-1
CASSRYDSNTEAFF
TGCGCCAGCAGCAGATACGACAGTAACACTGAAGCTTTCTTT
>.|TRBJ2-6|.|TRBV7-9
CASSLALVAGANVLTF
TGTGCCAGCAGCTTAGCACTAGTCGCTGGGGCCAACGTCCTGACTTTC
>TRBD2|TRBJ2-5|.|TRBV9
CASSVALAGGPGETQYF
TGTGCCAGCAGCGTCGCCCTAGCGGGAGGGCCCGGAGAGACCCAGTACTTC
>.|TRBJ2-1|.|TRBV6-6
CASSYSQAEQFF
TGTGCCAGCAGTTACTCCCAGGCCGAGCAGTTCTTC
>.|TRBJ2-7|.|TRBV6-5
CASSYSTAFEQYF
TGTGCCAGCAGTTACTCGACAGCCTTCGAGCAGTACTTC
>.|TRBJ1-2|.|TRBV5-4
CASRHSGAYGYTF
TGTGCCAGCAGACACAGTGGGGCTTATGGCTACACCTTC
>.|TRBJ2-7|.|TRBV30
CAWNPAGGEQYF
TGTGCCTGGAATCCAGCCGGGGGTGAGCAGTACTTC
>TRBD2|TRBJ2-2|.|TRBV7-2
CASSLRTSGGTNTGELFF
TGTGCCAGCAGCCTCCGGACTAGCGGGGGGACGAACACCGGGGAGCTGTTTTTT
>.|TRBJ2-1|.|TRBV28
CASGSDQGSNNEQFF
TGTGCCAGCGGGTCAGATCAGGGCAGTAACAATGAGCAGTTCTTC